One sample yielded the 3 T cell receptor beta chains listed below, sequenced in a study of T cell responses to AZD1222 COVID-19 vaccine. Some clones are missing from TCRdb's copy, which holds only in-frame ones; the method was immunoSEQ multiplex PCR. The sample yields some 120,000 clones, approximately 85% seen once. The sequencing used peripheral blood, collected 28 days after the second AZD1222 dose. Receptors were obtained from an adult who received the AZD1222 COVID-19 vaccine.

The chain joins TRBV3-1 (or the pseudogene TRBV3-2) to TRBJ2-5; D may be TRBD2 (6 bases). The CDR3 has 15 residues. CDR1 and CDR2 from the germline V gene are LGHDT and YNNKEL (reference sequence). Trimming cost V 0 bases and J 2 bases, with 10 bases left between them. The CDR3 is CASSQDLSGQETQYF. Here the CDR3 DNA reads TGTGCCAGCAGCCAAGATCTGAGCGGGCAAGAGACCCAGTACTTC.

This clone was counted a single time. V usage is TRBV18 and J usage is TRBJ1-2, with 12 positions matching TRBD1. The CDR3 has 16 amino acids. The germline V gene has CDR1 KGHSH and CDR2 LQKENI. Trimming cost V 0 bases and J 8 bases; bases outside gene matches: 7. CDR3 protein: CASSPPGQGAWVGYTF. The CDR3 nucleotides are TGTGCCAGCTCACCACCGGGACAGGGGGCCTGGGTCGGCTACACCTTC.

The J gene is TRBJ1-1, the V gene TRBV6-5; D perhaps matches TRBD1 (6 bases). Germline CDR1 and CDR2: MNHEY and SVGAGI. This CDR3 region has 15 residues. The V end was cut by 5 bases, the J end by 0 bases, with 13 bases between. The chain's CDR3 is CASSRQAIMNTEAFF. In DNA, the CDR3 is TGTGCCAGCAGTCGACAGGCGATCATGAACACTGAAGCTTTCTTT.